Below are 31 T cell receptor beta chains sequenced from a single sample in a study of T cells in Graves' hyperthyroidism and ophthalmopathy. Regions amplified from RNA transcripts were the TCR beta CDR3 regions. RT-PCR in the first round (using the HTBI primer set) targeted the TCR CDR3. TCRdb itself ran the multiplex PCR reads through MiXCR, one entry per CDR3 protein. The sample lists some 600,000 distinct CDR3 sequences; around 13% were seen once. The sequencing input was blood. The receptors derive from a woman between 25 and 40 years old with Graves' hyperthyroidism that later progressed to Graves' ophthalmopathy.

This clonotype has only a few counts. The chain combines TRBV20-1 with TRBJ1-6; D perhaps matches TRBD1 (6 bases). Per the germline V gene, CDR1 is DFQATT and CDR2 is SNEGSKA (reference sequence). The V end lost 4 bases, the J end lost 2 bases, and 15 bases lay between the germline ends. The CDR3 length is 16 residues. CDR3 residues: CSAIRGANTYNSPLHF. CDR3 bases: TGCAGTGCTATACGGGGGGCTAACACCTATAATTCACCCCTCCACTTT.

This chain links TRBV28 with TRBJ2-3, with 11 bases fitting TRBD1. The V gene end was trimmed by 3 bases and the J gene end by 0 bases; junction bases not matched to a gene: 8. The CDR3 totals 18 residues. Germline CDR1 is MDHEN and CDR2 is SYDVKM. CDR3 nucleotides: TGTGCCAGCAGTTTCCTCGGACAGGGGGCAGATAGCACAGATACGCAGTATTTT. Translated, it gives CASSFLGQGADSTDTQYF.

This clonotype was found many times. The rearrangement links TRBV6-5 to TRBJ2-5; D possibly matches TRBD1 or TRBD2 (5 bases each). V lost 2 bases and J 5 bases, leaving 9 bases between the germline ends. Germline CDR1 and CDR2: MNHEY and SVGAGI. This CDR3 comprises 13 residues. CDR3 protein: CASSYRGGETQYF. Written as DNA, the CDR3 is TGTGCCAGCAGTTACAGGGGCGGGGAGACCCAGTACTTC.

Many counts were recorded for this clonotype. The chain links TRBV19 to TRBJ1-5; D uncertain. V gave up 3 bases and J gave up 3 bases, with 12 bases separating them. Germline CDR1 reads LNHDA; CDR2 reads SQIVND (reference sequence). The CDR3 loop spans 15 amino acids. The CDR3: CASSIRQDPNQPQHF. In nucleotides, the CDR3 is TGTGCCAGTAGTATCCGACAAGACCCCAATCAGCCCCAGCATTTT.

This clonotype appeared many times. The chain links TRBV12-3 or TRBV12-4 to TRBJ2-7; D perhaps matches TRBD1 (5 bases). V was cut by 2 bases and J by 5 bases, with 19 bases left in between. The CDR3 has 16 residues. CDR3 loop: CASSLRGLGQEHEQYF. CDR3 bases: TGTGCCAGCAGTTTACGAGGTCTGGGGCAGGAACACGAGCAGTACTTC.

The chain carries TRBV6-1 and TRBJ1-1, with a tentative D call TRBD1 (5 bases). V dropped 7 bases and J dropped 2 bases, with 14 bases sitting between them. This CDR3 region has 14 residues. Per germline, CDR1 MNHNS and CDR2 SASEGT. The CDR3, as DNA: TGTGCCAGCACCCCCATCCAGGGAAACACTGAAGCTTTCTTT. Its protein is CASTPIQGNTEAFF.

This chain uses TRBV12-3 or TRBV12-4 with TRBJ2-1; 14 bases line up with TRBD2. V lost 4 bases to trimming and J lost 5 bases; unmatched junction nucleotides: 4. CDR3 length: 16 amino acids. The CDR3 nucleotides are TGTGCCAGCAGTTCGGGACTAGCGGGGGTAAACAATGAGCAGTTCTTC. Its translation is CASSSGLAGVNNEQFF.

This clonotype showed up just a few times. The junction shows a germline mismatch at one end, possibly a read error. Here the CDR3 DNA reads TGCGCCAGCAGCCAAAGCGGGACAGGGGGCGCATATGAAGAACTGTTTTTT. Protein: CASSQSGTGGAYEELFF. The chain is built from TRBV5-1 and TRBJ1-4; 12 bases fit TRBD1. The germline gives CDR1 SGHRS, CDR2 YFSETQ. There are 17 residues in the CDR3. Combining the CDR3 with reference TRBV5-1 and TRBJ1-4 gives the whole variable domain KAGVTQTPRYLIKTRGQQVTLSCSPISGHRSVSWYQQTPGQGLQFLFEYFSETQRNKGNFPGRFSGRQFSNSRSEMNVSTLELGDSALYLCASSQSGTGGAYEELFFGSGTQLSVL.

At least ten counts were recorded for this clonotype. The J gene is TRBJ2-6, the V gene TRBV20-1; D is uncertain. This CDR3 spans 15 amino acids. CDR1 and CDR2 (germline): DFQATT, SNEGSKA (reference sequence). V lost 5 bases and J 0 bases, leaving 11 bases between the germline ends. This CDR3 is CSALWPGSGANVLTF. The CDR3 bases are TGCAGTGCTCTTTGGCCGGGCTCTGGGGCCAACGTCCTGACTTTC.

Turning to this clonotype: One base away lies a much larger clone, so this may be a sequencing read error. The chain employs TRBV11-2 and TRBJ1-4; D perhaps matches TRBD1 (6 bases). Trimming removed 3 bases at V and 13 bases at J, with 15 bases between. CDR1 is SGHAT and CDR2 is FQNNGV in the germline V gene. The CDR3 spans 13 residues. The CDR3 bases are TGTGCCAGCAGCTTGCAGCAGAGGGGGGTACTGTTTTTT. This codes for CASSLQQRGVLFF.

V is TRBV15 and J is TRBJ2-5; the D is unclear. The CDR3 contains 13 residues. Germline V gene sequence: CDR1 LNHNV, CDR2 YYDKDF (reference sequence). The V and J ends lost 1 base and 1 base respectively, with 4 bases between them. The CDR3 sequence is CATSRGVQETQYF. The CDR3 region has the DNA TGTGCCACCAGCAGAGGTGTCCAAGAGACCCAGTACTTC.

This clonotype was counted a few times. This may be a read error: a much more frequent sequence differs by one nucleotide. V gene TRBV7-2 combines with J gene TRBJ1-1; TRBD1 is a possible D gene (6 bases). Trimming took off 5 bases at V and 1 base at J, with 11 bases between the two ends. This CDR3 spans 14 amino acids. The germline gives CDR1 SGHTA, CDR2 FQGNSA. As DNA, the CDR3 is TGTGCCAGCAGCCTGGGGGCACCGAACACTGAAGCTTTCTTT. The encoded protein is CASSLGAPNTEAFF.

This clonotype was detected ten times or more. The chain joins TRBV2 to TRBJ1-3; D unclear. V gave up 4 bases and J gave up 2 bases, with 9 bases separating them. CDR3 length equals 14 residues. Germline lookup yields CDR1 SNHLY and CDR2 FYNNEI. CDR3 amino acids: CASSGSGTGNTIYF. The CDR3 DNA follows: TGTGCCAGCAGTGGAAGTGGAACTGGAAACACCATATATTTT.

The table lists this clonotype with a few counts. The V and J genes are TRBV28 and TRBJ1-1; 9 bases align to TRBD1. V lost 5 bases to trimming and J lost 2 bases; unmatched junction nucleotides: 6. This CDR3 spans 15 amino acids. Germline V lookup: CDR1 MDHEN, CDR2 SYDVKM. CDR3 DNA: TGTGCCAGCAGTCCTTGGGACAGGGCTAACACTGAAGCTTTCTTT. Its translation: CASSPWDRANTEAFF.

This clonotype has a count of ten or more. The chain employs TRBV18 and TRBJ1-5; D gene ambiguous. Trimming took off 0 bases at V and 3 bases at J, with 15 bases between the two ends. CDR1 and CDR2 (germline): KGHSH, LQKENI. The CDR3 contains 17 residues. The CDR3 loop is CASSPPNGGSDNQPQHF. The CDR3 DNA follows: TGTGCCAGCTCACCACCGAACGGTGGCTCTGACAATCAGCCCCAGCATTTT. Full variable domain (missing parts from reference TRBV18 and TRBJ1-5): NAGVMQNPRHLVRRRGQEARLRCSPMKGHSHVYWYRQLPEEGLKFMVYLQKENIIDESGMPKERFSAEFPKEGPSILRIQQVVRGDSAAYFCASSPPNGGSDNQPQHFGDGTRLSIL.

The CDR3 sequence is CASSDQTGAGTEAFF. CDR3 nucleotide sequence: TGTGCCAGCAGTGACCAGACAGGGGCTGGCACTGAAGCTTTCTTT. The chain employs TRBV25-1 and TRBJ1-1; 8 nucleotides align to TRBD1. The CDR3 sequence is 15 residues long. V lost 3 bases and J lost 4; bases outside the gene matches: 7. Germline V gene data show CDR1 as MGHDK and CDR2 as SYGVNS.

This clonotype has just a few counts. CDR3 bases: TGTGCCACCAGTGGCCCCGGGGCTGCCGCCAGGGAGACCCAGTACTTC. This translates into CATSGPGAAARETQYF. This sequence joins TRBV24-1 and TRBJ2-5; tentatively, D is TRBD1 or TRBD2 (5 bases each). V dropped 5 bases and J dropped 5 bases, with 20 bases sitting between them. From germline, CDR1 is KGHDR and CDR2 SFDVKD. The CDR3 contains 16 residues.

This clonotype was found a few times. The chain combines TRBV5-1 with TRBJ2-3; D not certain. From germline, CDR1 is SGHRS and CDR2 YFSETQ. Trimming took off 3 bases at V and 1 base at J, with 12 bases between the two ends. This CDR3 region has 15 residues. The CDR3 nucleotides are TGCGCCAGCAGCTACGCCGGGCTACGCACAGATACGCAGTATTTT. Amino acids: CASSYAGLRTDTQYF. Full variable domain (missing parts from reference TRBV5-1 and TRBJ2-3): KAGVTQTPRYLIKTRGQQVTLSCSPISGHRSVSWYQQTPGQGLQFLFEYFSETQRNKGNFPGRFSGRQFSNSRSEMNVSTLELGDSALYLCASSYAGLRTDTQYFGPGTRLTVL.

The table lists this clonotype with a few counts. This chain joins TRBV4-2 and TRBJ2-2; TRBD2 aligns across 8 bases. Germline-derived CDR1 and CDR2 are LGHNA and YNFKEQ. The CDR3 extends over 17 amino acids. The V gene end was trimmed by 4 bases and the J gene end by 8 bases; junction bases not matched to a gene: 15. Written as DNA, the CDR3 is TGTGCCAGCAGCCTTTCTTTAGCGGGAACGGATTATGGGGAGCTGTTTTTT. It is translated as CASSLSLAGTDYGELFF.

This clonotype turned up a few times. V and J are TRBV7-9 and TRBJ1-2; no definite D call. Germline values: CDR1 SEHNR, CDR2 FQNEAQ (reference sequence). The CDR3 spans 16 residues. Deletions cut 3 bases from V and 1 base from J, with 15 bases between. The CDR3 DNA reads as TGTGCCAGCAGCTTGGGCAGCACCTCTGATAACTATGGCTACACCTTC. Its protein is CASSLGSTSDNYGYTF.

The CDR3 protein is CASSFVQDYVVYEQYF. In nucleotides, the CDR3 is TGTGCCAGCAGCTTCGTACAGGACTACGTGGTCTACGAGCAGTACTTC. The chain carries TRBV7-9 and TRBJ2-7; maybe TRBD2 (6 bases). Per germline, CDR1 SEHNR and CDR2 FQNEAQ (reference sequence). The V and J ends lost 3 bases and 3 bases respectively, with 18 bases between them. The CDR3 covers 16 residues.

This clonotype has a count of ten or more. The CDR3 sequence: CASSLGAGSQPQHF. As DNA, the CDR3 is TGTGCCAGCAGTTTAGGGGCAGGGAGTCAGCCCCAGCATTTT. This chain connects TRBV12-3 or TRBV12-4 to TRBJ1-5; D perhaps matches TRBD1 (5 bases). V shed 1 base and J shed 6 bases, with 10 bases lying between them. CDR3 length equals 14 residues.

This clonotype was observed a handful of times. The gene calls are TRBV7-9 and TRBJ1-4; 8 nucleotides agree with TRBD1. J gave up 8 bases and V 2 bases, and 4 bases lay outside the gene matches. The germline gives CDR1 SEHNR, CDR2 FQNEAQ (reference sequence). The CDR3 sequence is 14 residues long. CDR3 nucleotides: TGTGCCAGCAGCTTACAGGGGGCCCAAGAAAAACTGTTTTTT. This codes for CASSLQGAQEKLFF.

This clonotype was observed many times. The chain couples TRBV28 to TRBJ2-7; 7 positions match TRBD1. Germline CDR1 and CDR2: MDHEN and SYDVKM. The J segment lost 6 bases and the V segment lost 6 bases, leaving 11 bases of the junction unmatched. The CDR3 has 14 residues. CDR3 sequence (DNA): TGTGCCAGCAGAACCTCAGGGGGTAGGGTCGAGCAGTACTTC. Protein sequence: CASRTSGGRVEQYF.

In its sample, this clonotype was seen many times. Written as DNA, the CDR3 is TGTGCCAGCAAGGAGCCTAGCGGGGCCTACAATGAGCAGTTCTTC. Residues: CASKEPSGAYNEQFF. The chain couples TRBV2 to TRBJ2-1; TRBD2 matches 9 bases. There are 15 residues in the CDR3. The V and J ends lost 7 bases and 2 bases, in that order; junction bases with no gene match: 6. Germline V gene sequence: CDR1 SNHLY, CDR2 FYNNEI.

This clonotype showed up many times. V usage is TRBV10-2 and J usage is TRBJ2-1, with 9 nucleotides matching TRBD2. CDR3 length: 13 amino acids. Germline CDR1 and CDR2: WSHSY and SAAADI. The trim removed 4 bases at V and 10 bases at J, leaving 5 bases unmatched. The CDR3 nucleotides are TGCGCCAGCAGTGGGTCTAGCGGGAACGAGCAGTTCTTC. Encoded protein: CASSGSSGNEQFF.

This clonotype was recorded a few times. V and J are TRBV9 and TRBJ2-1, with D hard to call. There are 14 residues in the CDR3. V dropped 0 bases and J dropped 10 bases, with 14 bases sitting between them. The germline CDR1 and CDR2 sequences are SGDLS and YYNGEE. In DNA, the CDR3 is TGTGCCAGCAGCGTAGCTAACCCAGTTGGAGAGCAGTTCTTC. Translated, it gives CASSVANPVGEQFF. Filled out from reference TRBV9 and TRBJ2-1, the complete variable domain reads DSGVTQTPKHLITATGQRVTLRCSPRSGDLSVYWYQQSLDQGLQFLIQYYNGEERAKGNILERFSAQQFPDLHSELNLSSLELGDSALYFCASSVANPVGEQFFGPGTRLTVL.

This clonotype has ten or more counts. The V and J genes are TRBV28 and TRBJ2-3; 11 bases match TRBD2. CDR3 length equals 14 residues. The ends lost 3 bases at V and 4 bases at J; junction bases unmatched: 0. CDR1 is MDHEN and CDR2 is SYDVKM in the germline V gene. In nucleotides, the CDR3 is TGTGCCAGCAGTTTGACTAGCGGGGCAGATACGCAGTATTTT. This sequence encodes CASSLTSGADTQYF. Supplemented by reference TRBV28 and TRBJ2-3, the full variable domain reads DVKVTQSSRYLVKRTGEKVFLECVQDMDHENMFWYRQDPGLGLRLIYFSYDVKMKEKGDIPEGYSVSREKKERFSLILESASTNQTSMYLCASSLTSGADTQYFGPGTRLTVL.

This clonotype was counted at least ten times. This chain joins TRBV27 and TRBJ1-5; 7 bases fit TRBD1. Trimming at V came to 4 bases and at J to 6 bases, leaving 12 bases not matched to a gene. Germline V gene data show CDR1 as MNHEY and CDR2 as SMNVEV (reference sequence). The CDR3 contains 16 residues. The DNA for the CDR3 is TGTGCCAGCAGTTCTCCAGGGGGTAACGGTATTCAGCCCCAGCATTTT. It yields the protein CASSSPGGNGIQPQHF.

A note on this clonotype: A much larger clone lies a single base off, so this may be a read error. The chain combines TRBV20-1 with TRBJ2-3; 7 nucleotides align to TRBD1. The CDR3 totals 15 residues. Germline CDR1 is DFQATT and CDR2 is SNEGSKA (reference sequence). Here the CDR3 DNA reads TGCAGTGCTAGTAATCGGGGTACGGGGACAGATACGAAGTATTTT. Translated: CSASNRGTGTDTKYF.

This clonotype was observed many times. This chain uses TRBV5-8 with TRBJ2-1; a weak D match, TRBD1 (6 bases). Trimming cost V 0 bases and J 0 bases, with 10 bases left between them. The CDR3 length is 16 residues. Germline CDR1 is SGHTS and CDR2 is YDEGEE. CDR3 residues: CASSLGGGSSYNEQFF. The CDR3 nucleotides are TGTGCCAGCAGCTTGGGAGGGGGAAGCTCCTACAATGAGCAGTTCTTC. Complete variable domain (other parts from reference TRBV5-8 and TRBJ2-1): EAGVTQSPTHLIKTRGQQATLRCSPISGHTSVYWYQQALGLGLQFLLWYDEGEERNRGNFPPRFSGRQFPNYSSELNVNALELEDSALYLCASSLGGGSSYNEQFFGPGTRLTVL.